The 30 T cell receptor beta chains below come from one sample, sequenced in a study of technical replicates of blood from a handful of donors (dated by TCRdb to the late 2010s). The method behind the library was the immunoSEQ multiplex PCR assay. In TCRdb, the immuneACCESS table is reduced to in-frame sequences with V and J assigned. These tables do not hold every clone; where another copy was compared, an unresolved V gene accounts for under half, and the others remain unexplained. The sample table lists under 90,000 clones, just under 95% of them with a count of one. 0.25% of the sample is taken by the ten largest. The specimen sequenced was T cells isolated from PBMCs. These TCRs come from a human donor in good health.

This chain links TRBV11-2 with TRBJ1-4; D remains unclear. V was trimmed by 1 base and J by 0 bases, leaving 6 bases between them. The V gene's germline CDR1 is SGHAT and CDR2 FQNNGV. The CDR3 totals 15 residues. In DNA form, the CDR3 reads TGTGCCAGCAGCTTAGGCGTCTCAACTAATGAAAAACTGTTTTTT. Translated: CASSLGVSTNEKLFF.

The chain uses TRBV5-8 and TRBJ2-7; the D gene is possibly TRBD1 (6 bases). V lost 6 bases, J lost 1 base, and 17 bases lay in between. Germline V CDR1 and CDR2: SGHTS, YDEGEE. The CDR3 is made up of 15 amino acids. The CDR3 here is CASTRDRDTSYEQYF. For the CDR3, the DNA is TGTGCCAGCACCCGGGACCGGGACACATCCTACGAGCAGTACTTC.

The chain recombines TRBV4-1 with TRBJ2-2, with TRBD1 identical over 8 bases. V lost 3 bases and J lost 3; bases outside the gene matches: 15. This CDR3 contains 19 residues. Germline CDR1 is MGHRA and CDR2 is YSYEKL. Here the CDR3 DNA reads TGCGCCAGCAGCCAGTTTACCTACGGACAGGGCGCTGACACCGGGGAGCTGTTTTTT. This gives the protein CASSQFTYGQGADTGELFF.

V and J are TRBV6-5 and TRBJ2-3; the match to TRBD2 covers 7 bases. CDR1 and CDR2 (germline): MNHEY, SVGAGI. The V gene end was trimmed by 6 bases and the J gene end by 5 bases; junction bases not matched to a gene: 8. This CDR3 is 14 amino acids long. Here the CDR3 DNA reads TGTGCCAGCAGCCGCACTAGCGTGGGAGATACGCAGTATTTT. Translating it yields CASSRTSVGDTQYF.

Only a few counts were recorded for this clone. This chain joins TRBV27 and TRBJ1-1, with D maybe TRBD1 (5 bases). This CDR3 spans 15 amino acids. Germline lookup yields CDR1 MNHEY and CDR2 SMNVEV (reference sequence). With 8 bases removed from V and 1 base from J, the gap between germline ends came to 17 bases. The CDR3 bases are TGTGCCAGCCGGCATAGGGTCAGGGAGAACACTGAAGCTTTCTTT. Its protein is CASRHRVRENTEAFF.

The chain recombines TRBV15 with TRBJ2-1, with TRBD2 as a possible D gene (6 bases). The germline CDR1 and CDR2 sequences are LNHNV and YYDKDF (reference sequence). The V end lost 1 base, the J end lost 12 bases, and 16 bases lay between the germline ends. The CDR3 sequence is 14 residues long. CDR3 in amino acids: CATSRGDGGGLQFF. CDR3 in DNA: TGTGCCACCAGCAGAGGGGACGGAGGAGGGTTGCAGTTCTTC. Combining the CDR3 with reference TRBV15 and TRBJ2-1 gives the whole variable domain DAMVIQNPRYQVTQFGKPVTLSCSQTLNHNVMYWYQQKSSQAPKLLFHYYDKDFNNEADTPDNFQSRRPNTSFCFLDIRSPGLGDTAMYLCATSRGDGGGLQFFGPGTRLTVL.

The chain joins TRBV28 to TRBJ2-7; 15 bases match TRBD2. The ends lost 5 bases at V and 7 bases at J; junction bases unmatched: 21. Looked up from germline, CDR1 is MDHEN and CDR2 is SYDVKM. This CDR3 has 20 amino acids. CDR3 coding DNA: TGTGCCAGCAGTCTCGCGGGACTAGCGGGAGGCGGTCGTTTTATGGGAGAGCAGTACTTC. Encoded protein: CASSLAGLAGGGRFMGEQYF.

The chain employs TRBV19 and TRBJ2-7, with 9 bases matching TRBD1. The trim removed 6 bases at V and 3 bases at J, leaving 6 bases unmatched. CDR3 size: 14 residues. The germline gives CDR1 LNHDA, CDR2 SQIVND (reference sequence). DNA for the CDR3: TGTGCCAGTAGCCCGGGACAGGGAAACTACGAGCAGTACTTC. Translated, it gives CASSPGQGNYEQYF.

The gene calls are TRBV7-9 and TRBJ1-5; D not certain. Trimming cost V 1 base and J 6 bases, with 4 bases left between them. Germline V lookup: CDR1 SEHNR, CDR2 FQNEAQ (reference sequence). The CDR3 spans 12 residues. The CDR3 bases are TGTGCCAGCAGCTTAGGAGGTCAGCCCCAGCATTTT. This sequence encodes CASSLGGQPQHF. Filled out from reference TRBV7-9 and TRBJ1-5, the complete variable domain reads DTGVSQNPRHKITKRGQNVTFRCDPISEHNRLYWYRQTLGQGPEFLTYFQNEAQLEKSRLLSDRFSAERPKGSFSTLEIQRTEQGDSAMYLCASSLGGQPQHFGDGTRLSIL.

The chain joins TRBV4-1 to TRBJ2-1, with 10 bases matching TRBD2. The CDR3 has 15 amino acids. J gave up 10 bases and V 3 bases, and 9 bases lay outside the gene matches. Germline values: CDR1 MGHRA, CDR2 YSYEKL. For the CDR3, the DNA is TGCGCCAGCAGCCAGCAAGCGGGGGGGCTTCAGGAGCAGTTCTTC. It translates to CASSQQAGGLQEQFF.

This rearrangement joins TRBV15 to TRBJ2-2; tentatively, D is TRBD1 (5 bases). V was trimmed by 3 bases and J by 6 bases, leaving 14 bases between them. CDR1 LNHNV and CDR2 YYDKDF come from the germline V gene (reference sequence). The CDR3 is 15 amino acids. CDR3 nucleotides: TGTGCCACCAGCAGGAGAGGCAGGGTTGCCGGGGAGCTGTTTTTT. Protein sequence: CATSRRGRVAGELFF. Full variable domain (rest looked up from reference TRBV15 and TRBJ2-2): DAMVIQNPRYQVTQFGKPVTLSCSQTLNHNVMYWYQQKSSQAPKLLFHYYDKDFNNEADTPDNFQSRRPNTSFCFLDIRSPGLGDTAMYLCATSRRGRVAGELFFGEGSRLTVL.

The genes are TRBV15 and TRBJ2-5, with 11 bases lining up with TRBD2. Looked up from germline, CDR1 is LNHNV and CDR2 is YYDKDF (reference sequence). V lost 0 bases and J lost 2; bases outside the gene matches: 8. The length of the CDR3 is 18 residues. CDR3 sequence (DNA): TGTGCCACCAGCAGAGATGCGACTAGCGGGGCCTATCAAGAGACCCAGTACTTC. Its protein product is CATSRDATSGAYQETQYF.

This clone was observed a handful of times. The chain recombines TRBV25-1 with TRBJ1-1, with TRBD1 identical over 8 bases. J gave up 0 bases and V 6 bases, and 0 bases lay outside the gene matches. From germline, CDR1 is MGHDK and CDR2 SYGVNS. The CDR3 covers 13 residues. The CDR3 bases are TGTGCCAGCAGGGGACAGGTGAACACTGAAGCTTTCTTT. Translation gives CASRGQVNTEAFF.

The DNA for the CDR3 is TGTGCCAGCAGTGAATCCCTCGACGGAGTGCCCCAGCATTTT. The encoded protein is CASSESLDGVPQHF. This chain joins TRBV6-1 and TRBJ1-5; D is uncertain. Between the trimmed V and J ends, which lost 2 bases and 9 bases, there was a span of 14 bases. The CDR3 contains 14 residues. CDR1 is MNHNS, CDR2 SASEGT, per germline.

This CDR3 is CASSQLPGQDSNQPQHF. Here the CDR3 DNA reads TGCGCCAGCAGCCAACTACCGGGACAGGATAGCAATCAGCCCCAGCATTTT. The J gene is TRBJ1-5, the V gene TRBV4-1, with 8 bases matching TRBD1. The CDR3 length is 17 residues. The germline gives CDR1 MGHRA, CDR2 YSYEKL. Losses at the gene ends were 2 bases for V and 0 bases for J; bases not matched to a gene: 6.

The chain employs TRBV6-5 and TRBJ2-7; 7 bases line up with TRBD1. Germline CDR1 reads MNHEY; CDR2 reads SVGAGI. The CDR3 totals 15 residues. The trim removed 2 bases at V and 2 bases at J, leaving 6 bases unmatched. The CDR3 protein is CASSYLRDRAYEQYF. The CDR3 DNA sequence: TGTGCCAGCAGTTACCTCCGTGACAGGGCCTACGAGCAGTACTTC.

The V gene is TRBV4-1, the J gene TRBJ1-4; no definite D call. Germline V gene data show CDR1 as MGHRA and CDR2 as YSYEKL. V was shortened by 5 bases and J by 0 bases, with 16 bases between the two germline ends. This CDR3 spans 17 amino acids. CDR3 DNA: TGCGCCAGCAGCACCAGACGGGCGGAGGCAACTAATGAAAAACTGTTTTTT. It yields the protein CASSTRRAEATNEKLFF.

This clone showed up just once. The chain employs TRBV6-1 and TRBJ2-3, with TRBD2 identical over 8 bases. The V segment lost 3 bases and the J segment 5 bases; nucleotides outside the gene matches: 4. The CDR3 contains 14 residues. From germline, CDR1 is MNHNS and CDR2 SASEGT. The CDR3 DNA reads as TGTGCCAGCAGTGATTTTCGGGAGGGAGATACGCAGTATTTT. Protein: CASSDFREGDTQYF.

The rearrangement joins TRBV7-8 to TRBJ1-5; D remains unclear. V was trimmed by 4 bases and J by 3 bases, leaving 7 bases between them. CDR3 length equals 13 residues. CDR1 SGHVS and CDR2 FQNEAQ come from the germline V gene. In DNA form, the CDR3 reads TGTGCCAGCAGCTCCGACATCAATCAGCCCCAGCATTTT. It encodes CASSSDINQPQHF. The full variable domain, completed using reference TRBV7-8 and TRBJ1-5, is GAGVSQSPRYKVAKRGQDVALRCDPISGHVSLFWYQQALGQGPEFLTYFQNEAQLDKSGLPSDRFFAERPEGSVSTLKIQRTQQEDSAVYLCASSSDINQPQHFGDGTRLSIL.

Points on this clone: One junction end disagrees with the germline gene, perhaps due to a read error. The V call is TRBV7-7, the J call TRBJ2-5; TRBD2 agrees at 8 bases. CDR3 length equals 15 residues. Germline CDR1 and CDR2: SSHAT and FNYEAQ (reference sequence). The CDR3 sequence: CASSLAPGGEETQYF. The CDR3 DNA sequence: TGTGCTAGCAGCTTAGCGCCCGGGGGGGAAGAGACCCAGTACTTC.

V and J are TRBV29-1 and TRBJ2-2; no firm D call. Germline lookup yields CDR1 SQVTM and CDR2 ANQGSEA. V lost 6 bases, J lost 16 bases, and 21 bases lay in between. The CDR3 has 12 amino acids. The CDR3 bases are TGCAGCGTGGTAGACCCATCATACGACTCGTTTTTT. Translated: CSVVDPSYDSFF.

The CDR3 sequence: CASSSRGYSLGKLFF. DNA of the CDR3: TGTGCCAGCAGCTCCCGCGGGTACTCCTTAGGAAAACTGTTTTTT. This chain connects TRBV11-2 to TRBJ1-4, with D uncertain. CDR1 is SGHAT, CDR2 FQNNGV, per germline. V was cut by 4 bases and J by 10 bases, with 19 bases left in between. CDR3 size: 15 residues.

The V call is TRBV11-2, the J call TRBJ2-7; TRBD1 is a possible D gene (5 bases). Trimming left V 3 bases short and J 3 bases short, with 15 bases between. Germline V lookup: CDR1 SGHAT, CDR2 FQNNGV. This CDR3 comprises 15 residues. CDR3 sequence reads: CASSFLDSLSYEQYF. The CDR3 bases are TGTGCCAGCAGCTTCCTAGACAGTTTAAGCTACGAGCAGTACTTC. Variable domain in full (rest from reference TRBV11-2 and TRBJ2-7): EAGVAQSPRYKIIEKRQSVAFWCNPISGHATLYWYQQILGQGPKLLIQFQNNGVVDDSQLPKDRFSAERLKGVDSTLKIQPAKLEDSAVYLCASSFLDSLSYEQYFGPGTRLTVT.

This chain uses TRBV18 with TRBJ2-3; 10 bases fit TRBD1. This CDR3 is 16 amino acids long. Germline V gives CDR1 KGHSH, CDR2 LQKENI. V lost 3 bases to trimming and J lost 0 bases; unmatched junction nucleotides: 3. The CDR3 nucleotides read TGTGCCAGCTCACCGAGGGACAGGGGTAGCACAGATACGCAGTATTTT. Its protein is CASSPRDRGSTDTQYF.

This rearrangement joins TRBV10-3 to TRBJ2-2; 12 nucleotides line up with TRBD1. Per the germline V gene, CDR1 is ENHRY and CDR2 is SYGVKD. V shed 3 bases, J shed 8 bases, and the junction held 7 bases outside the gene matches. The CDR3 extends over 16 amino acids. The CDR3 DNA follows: TGTGCCATCAGTGAACGGGACAGGGGGCGAACGGGGGAGCTGTTTTTT. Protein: CAISERDRGRTGELFF.

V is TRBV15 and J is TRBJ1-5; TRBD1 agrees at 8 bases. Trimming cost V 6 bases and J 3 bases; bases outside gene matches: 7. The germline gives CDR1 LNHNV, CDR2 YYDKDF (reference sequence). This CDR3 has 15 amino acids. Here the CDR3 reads CATSRDRSLNQPQHF. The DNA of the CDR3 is TGTGCCACCAGTAGGGACAGGTCCCTCAATCAGCCCCAGCATTTT.

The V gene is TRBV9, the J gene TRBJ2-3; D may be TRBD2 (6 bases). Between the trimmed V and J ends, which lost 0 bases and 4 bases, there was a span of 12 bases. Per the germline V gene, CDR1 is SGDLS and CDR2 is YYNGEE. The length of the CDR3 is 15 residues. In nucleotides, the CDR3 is TGTGCCAGCAGCGTAGAGGGTAGCGGCCCAGATACGCAGTATTTT. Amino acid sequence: CASSVEGSGPDTQYF.

CDR3 sequence reads: CASSDTGLAGGGEQFF. The CDR3 bases are TGTGCCAGCAGTGATACGGGACTAGCGGGAGGCGGTGAGCAGTTCTTC. This chain links TRBV6-1 with TRBJ2-1; 15 positions agree with TRBD2. J gave up 9 bases and V 3 bases, and 6 bases lay outside the gene matches. Germline CDR1 MNHNS, CDR2 SASEGT. This CDR3 is 16 amino acids long.

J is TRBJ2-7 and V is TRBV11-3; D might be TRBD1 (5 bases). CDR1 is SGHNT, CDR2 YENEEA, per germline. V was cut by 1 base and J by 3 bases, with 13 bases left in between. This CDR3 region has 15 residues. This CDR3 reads CASSLVIQGYYEQYF. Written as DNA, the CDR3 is TGTGCCAGCAGCTTAGTTATCCAGGGTTACTACGAGCAGTACTTC.

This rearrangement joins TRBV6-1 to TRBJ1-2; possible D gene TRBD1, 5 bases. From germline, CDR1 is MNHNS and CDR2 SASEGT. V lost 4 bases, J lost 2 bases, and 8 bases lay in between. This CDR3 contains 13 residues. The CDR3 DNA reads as TGTGCCAGCAGTGTCAGGGTGAACTATGGCTACACCTTC. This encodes CASSVRVNYGYTF.